The 30 T cell receptor beta chains below all came from one sample that was sequenced in a study of cytomegalovirus exposure and HLA in healthy donors. PCR used 60 Vbeta primers and 13 Jbeta primers. The table came from immunoSEQ multiplex PCR; TCRdb's copy has only in-frame clones and leaves some out. The data show approximately 150,000 clones, less than 85% seen once. Material for sequencing was PBMCs. All receptors come from a man between 40 and 49 years old in good health and CMV-seronegative.

The rearrangement uses TRBV6-5 and TRBJ1-2; unclear D gene. The CDR3 totals 13 residues. Germline V gene sequence: CDR1 MNHEY, CDR2 SVGAGI. The germline V and J ends were trimmed by 6 bases and 8 bases, with 16 bases remaining between them. Here the CDR3 DNA reads TGTGCCAGCAGAAGGATCTCGGCGGCAGGCTACACCTTC. It yields the protein CASRRISAAGYTF.

The DNA of the CDR3 is TGCGCCAGCAGCTTGGACAGGATCCACGAGCAGTACTTC. Residues: CASSLDRIHEQYF. The gene calls are TRBV5-1 and TRBJ2-7; D might be TRBD1 (5 bases). V lost 0 bases and J 5 bases, leaving 9 bases between the germline ends. This CDR3 is built from 13 residues. Germline V gene sequence: CDR1 SGHRS, CDR2 YFSETQ.

The chain is built from TRBV5-5 and TRBJ2-7; perhaps TRBD1 as D (6 bases). CDR3 length: 15 amino acids. V lost 7 bases to trimming and J lost 2 bases, with 19 bases between them. Germline V CDR1 and CDR2: SGHKS, YYEKEE (reference sequence). CDR3 coding DNA: TGTGCCAGCGAACCCAGGGGCGGATACCCCTACGAGCAGTACTTC. Protein: CASEPRGGYPYEQYF. Full variable domain (rest looked up from reference TRBV5-5 and TRBJ2-7): DAGVTQSPTHLIKTRGQQVTLRCSPISGHKSVSWYQQVLGQGPQFIFQYYEKEERGRGNFPDRFSARQFPNYSSELNVNALLLGDSALYLCASEPRGGYPYEQYFGPGTRLTVT.

This clone was seen a handful of times. The chain couples TRBV4-2 to TRBJ1-5, with 8 nucleotides matching TRBD1. Germline CDR1 and CDR2: LGHNA and YNFKEQ. The junction had 5 bases not matched to a gene; V was cut back by 1 base and J by 0 bases. This CDR3 region has 17 residues. The CDR3 DNA sequence: TGTGCCAGCAGCCAAGGGACAGGGAGTTTTAGCAATCAGCCCCAGCATTTT. Amino acids: CASSQGTGSFSNQPQHF.

V and J are TRBV27 and TRBJ1-2; D is possibly TRBD1 (5 bases). V was clipped by 2 bases and J by 6 bases, with 13 bases between them. The CDR3 is 14 residues long. Germline V lookup: CDR1 MNHEY, CDR2 SMNVEV (reference sequence). The CDR3 loop reads CASSLIGGNNGYTF. DNA for the CDR3: TGTGCCAGCAGTTTAATTGGGGGGAACAATGGCTACACCTTC.

The chain recombines TRBV5-6 with TRBJ1-1, with D maybe TRBD1 (5 bases). Germline loops: CDR1 SGHDT, CDR2 YYEEEE. Trimming took off 3 bases at V and 2 bases at J, with 14 bases between the two ends. This CDR3 comprises 15 residues. The CDR3 DNA follows: TGTGCCAGCAGCTACCTGGGGGGGTCCAACACTGAAGCTTTCTTT. This encodes CASSYLGGSNTEAFF. Based on the CDR3 plus reference TRBV5-6 and TRBJ1-1, the full variable domain is DAGVTQSPTHLIKTRGQQVTLRCSPKSGHDTVSWYQQALGQGPQFIFQYYEEEERQRGNFPDRFSGHQFPNYSSELNVNALLLGDSALYLCASSYLGGSNTEAFFGQGTRLTVV.

The rearrangement uses TRBV7-9 and TRBJ2-1; 7 positions match TRBD2. The CDR3 runs to 15 residues. Germline V gene lookup returns CDR1 SEHNR and CDR2 FQNEAQ (reference sequence). V dropped 5 bases and J dropped 8; count of bases not matched to a gene: 12. DNA of the CDR3: TGTGCCAGCAGCCAATCGGGGGGTTCCGCGGATGAGCAGTTCTTC. Residues: CASSQSGGSADEQFF.

This rearrangement joins TRBV30 to TRBJ2-5; D gene uncertain. Trimming took off 2 bases at V and 2 bases at J, with 12 bases between the two ends. This CDR3 has 14 amino acids. Germline V gene data show CDR1 as GTSNPN and CDR2 as SVGIG (reference sequence). CDR3 DNA: TGTGCCTGGAGTTCTTGGAGAGTGCAAGAGACCCAGTACTTC. It codes for CAWSSWRVQETQYF.

The chain has TRBV27 and TRBJ1-2; 8 bases fit TRBD1. Trimming cost V 8 bases and J 5 bases; bases outside gene matches: 13. Per the germline V gene, CDR1 is MNHEY and CDR2 is SMNVEV (reference sequence). The CDR3 spans 15 residues. CDR3 residues: CASGGQGLNLYGYTF. In DNA form, the CDR3 reads TGTGCCAGCGGAGGACAGGGACTAAACCTTTATGGCTACACCTTC.

This clone showed up just a few times. This chain's CDR3 is CASSRGTEAFF. CDR3 coding DNA: TGTGCCAGCAGCAGGGGGACTGAAGCTTTCTTT. The chain uses TRBV6-1 and TRBJ1-1; 7 bases are shared with TRBD1. The CDR3 is made up of 11 amino acids. Looked up from germline, CDR1 is MNHNS and CDR2 is SASEGT. V was pared by 6 bases and J by 5 bases, with 0 bases of the junction left unmatched.

This rearrangement joins TRBV21-1 to TRBJ1-1. TRBV21-1 is assigned pseudogene status. The CDR3 covers 14 residues. The CDR3 reads CASSRSGWDTEAFF. The DNA for the CDR3 is TGTGCCAGCAGCCGAAGCGGGTGGGACACTGAAGCTTTCTTT.

The chain links TRBV7-6 to TRBJ2-1; possibly TRBD1 for D (5 bases). This CDR3 has 13 residues. Trimming cost V 3 bases and J 10 bases, with 13 bases left between them. Germline V gene data show CDR1 as SGHVS and CDR2 as FNYEAQ. Written as DNA, the CDR3 is TGTGCCAGCAGCTTTACAGGTCCAGAGGAGCAGTTCTTC. Translation: CASSFTGPEEQFF. The whole variable domain, remainder taken from reference TRBV7-6 and TRBJ2-1, is GAGVSQSPRYKVTKRGQDVALRCDPISGHVSLYWYRQALGQGPEFLTYFNYEAQQDKSGLPNDRFSAERPEGSISTLTIQRTEQRDSAMYRCASSFTGPEEQFFGPGTRLTVL.

The chain carries TRBV4-1 and TRBJ1-3, with TRBD1 as a possible D gene (6 bases). V was shortened by 4 bases and J by 0 bases, with 10 bases between the two germline ends. The CDR3 covers 15 residues. Germline CDR1 is MGHRA and CDR2 is YSYEKL. CDR3 residues: CASSRGQNSGNTIYF. The CDR3 DNA sequence: TGCGCCAGCAGCCGCGGACAGAACTCTGGAAACACCATATATTTT.

The V gene is TRBV5-1, the J gene TRBJ2-2; 8 nucleotides line up with TRBD1. V lost 0 bases, J lost 8 bases, and 6 bases stayed unmatched. CDR1 is SGHRS and CDR2 is YFSETQ in the germline V gene. CDR3 length: 15 amino acids. The CDR3 bases are TGCGCCAGCAGCTTGGGGACAGGGAGGCGAGGGGAGCTGTTTTTT. As protein: CASSLGTGRRGELFF.

The gene calls are TRBV19 and TRBJ1-5; unclear D gene. Germline assignment: CDR1 LNHDA and CDR2 SQIVND (reference sequence). The CDR3 totals 15 residues. Trimming removed 5 bases at V and 0 bases at J, with 11 bases between. For the CDR3, the DNA is TGTGCCAGTAGTTCCACAGATTATAGCAATCAGCCCCAGCATTTT. Protein: CASSSTDYSNQPQHF.

This clone was found once. The V call is TRBV2, the J call TRBJ1-1, with 8 bases lining up with TRBD1. CDR1 is SNHLY, CDR2 FYNNEI, per germline. This CDR3 contains 14 residues. The V and J ends lost 6 bases and 5 bases, in that order; junction bases with no gene match: 8. CDR3 amino acids: CASRSTGGRTEAFF. The CDR3 nucleotides are TGTGCCAGCAGGAGCACAGGGGGAAGAACTGAAGCTTTCTTT.

This clone came up a few times. The rearrangement uses TRBV9 and TRBJ2-3, with TRBD2 identical over 11 bases. Germline CDR1 SGDLS, CDR2 YYNGEE. CDR3 length: 17 residues. The J segment lost 1 base and the V segment lost 4 bases, leaving 8 bases of the junction unmatched. CDR3 in amino acids: CASSLSGGLAGTDTQYF. The DNA for the CDR3 is TGTGCCAGCAGCCTTAGTGGGGGACTAGCGGGCACAGATACGCAGTATTTT.

This clone was counted only a few times. The gene calls are TRBV30 and TRBJ1-2; TRBD1 matches at 8 bases. Per the germline V gene, CDR1 is GTSNPN and CDR2 is SVGIG (reference sequence). The CDR3 is 11 residues long. V was pared by 5 bases and J by 7 bases, with 3 bases of the junction left unmatched. Here the CDR3 reads CAWPQGGGYTF. For the CDR3, the DNA is TGTGCCTGGCCACAGGGGGGTGGCTACACCTTC.

The chain joins TRBV30 to TRBJ1-6, with TRBD1 identical over 7 bases. CDR1 is GTSNPN, CDR2 SVGIG, per germline (reference sequence). The CDR3 length is 12 residues. V trimming: 5 bases; J trimming: 14 bases; junction bases outside the gene matches: 9. CDR3 DNA: TGTGCCTGGTGGGACAGACAATTCACCCTCCACTTT. Residues: CAWWDRQFTLHF.

This chain connects TRBV4-1 to TRBJ2-7; 7 nucleotides match TRBD1. CDR3 length: 16 amino acids. CDR1 is MGHRA, CDR2 YSYEKL, per germline. V dropped 2 bases and J dropped 6; count of bases not matched to a gene: 13. CDR3 region: CASSQPLRQGSGEQYF. Written as DNA, the CDR3 is TGCGCCAGCAGCCAACCGCTTCGACAGGGATCGGGCGAGCAGTACTTC.

The rearrangement links TRBV9 to TRBJ1-3; D perhaps matches TRBD1 (5 bases). The CDR3 has 14 amino acids. Trimming cost V 7 bases and J 4 bases, with 15 bases left between them. Germline loops: CDR1 SGDLS, CDR2 YYNGEE. CDR3 DNA sequence: TGTGCCAGCGGACAAGGGCTGAAAGGAAACACCATATATTTT. This sequence encodes CASGQGLKGNTIYF. The whole variable domain, filled in from reference TRBV9 and TRBJ1-3, reads DSGVTQTPKHLITATGQRVTLRCSPRSGDLSVYWYQQSLDQGLQFLIQYYNGEERAKGNILERFSAQQFPDLHSELNLSSLELGDSALYFCASGQGLKGNTIYFGEGSWLTVV.

The genes are TRBV6-5 and TRBJ1-6; TRBD1 might be the D (5 bases). The CDR3 consists of 15 residues. Germline V gives CDR1 MNHEY, CDR2 SVGAGI. V lost 2 bases and J lost 6, with 11 bases in between. In nucleotides, the CDR3 is TGTGCCAGCAGTTACGAGACAGATTTTAATTCACCCCTCCACTTT. Translating it yields CASSYETDFNSPLHF.

The CDR3 sequence: CASSIGDRENQPQHF. In DNA, the CDR3 is TGTGCCAGTAGTATAGGAGACAGGGAAAATCAGCCCCAGCATTTT. The rearrangement joins TRBV19 to TRBJ1-5, with 7 positions matching TRBD1. The CDR3 totals 15 residues. V shed 1 base, J shed 4 bases, and the junction held 4 bases outside the gene matches. Germline values: CDR1 LNHDA, CDR2 SQIVND (reference sequence).

This rearrangement joins TRBV5-1 to TRBJ2-2; D may be TRBD1 (5 bases). CDR1 and CDR2 from the germline V gene are SGHRS and YFSETQ. V was pared by 0 bases and J by 0 bases, with 9 bases between. The CDR3 runs 16 residues. The CDR3 sequence is CASSLVQGPNTGELFF. The CDR3 DNA sequence: TGCGCCAGCAGCTTGGTGCAGGGTCCGAACACCGGGGAGCTGTTTTTT.

V is TRBV5-4 and J is TRBJ2-1; D is possibly TRBD2 (6 bases). This CDR3 comprises 15 residues. In germline, CDR1 is SGHNT, CDR2 YYREEE (reference sequence). Trimming took 4 bases from V and 2 from J, leaving 13 bases between them. In nucleotides, the CDR3 is TGTGCCAGCAGCCTCCCGGGGGTTACCTACAATGAGCAGTTCTTC. Encoded protein: CASSLPGVTYNEQFF.

The chain has TRBV6-5 and TRBJ2-7, with TRBD1 identical over 9 bases. Germline loops: CDR1 MNHEY, CDR2 SVGAGI. J lost 7 bases, V lost 5 bases, and 9 bases had no gene match. CDR3 size: 14 residues. The CDR3 is CASSPGQGWREQYF. For the CDR3, the DNA is TGTGCCAGCAGTCCGGGACAGGGTTGGAGGGAGCAGTACTTC.

This chain connects TRBV7-3 to TRBJ2-7; no definite D call. V was shortened by 2 bases and J by 6 bases, with 14 bases between the two germline ends. The CDR3 totals 14 residues. Per the germline V gene, CDR1 is SGHTA and CDR2 is FQGTGA. The CDR3 is CASSLGHRSGEQYF. The CDR3 DNA reads TGTGCCAGCAGCTTAGGGCACCGTAGTGGCGAGCAGTACTTC.

The rearrangement joins TRBV7-2 to TRBJ1-1; D gene unclear. The CDR3 is made up of 12 amino acids. CDR1 SGHTA and CDR2 FQGNSA come from the germline V gene. V lost 4 bases to trimming and J lost 4 bases, with 7 bases between them. The CDR3 region is CASSSLFTEAFF. The DNA for the CDR3 is TGTGCCAGCAGCTCTCTCTTCACTGAAGCTTTCTTT.

CDR3 amino acids: CASSSRQNNSPLHF. In DNA form, the CDR3 reads TGTGCCAGCAGCTCGCGACAAAATAATTCACCCCTCCACTTT. The chain uses TRBV7-2 and TRBJ1-6; D is unresolved. The germline V gene encodes CDR1 SGHTA and CDR2 FQGNSA. The V gene lost 4 bases and the J gene lost 5 bases, with 9 bases spanning the gap. The CDR3 has 14 amino acids. The variable domain in full, with the rest retrieved from reference TRBV7-2 and TRBJ1-6, is GAGVSQSPSNKVTEKGKDVELRCDPISGHTALYWYRQSLGQGLEFLIYFQGNSAPDKSGLPSDRFSAERTGGSVSTLTIQRTQQEDSAVYLCASSSRQNNSPLHFGNGTRLTVT.

The chain has TRBV30 and TRBJ1-1; 7 nucleotides line up with TRBD1. The CDR3 covers 13 residues. Looked up from germline, CDR1 is GTSNPN and CDR2 is SVGIG (reference sequence). The ends lost 3 bases at V and 6 bases at J; junction bases unmatched: 7. The CDR3 DNA follows: TGTGCCTGGAGGTCCGGCCAGGGGGCTGAAGCTTTCTTT. Its protein is CAWRSGQGAEAFF.